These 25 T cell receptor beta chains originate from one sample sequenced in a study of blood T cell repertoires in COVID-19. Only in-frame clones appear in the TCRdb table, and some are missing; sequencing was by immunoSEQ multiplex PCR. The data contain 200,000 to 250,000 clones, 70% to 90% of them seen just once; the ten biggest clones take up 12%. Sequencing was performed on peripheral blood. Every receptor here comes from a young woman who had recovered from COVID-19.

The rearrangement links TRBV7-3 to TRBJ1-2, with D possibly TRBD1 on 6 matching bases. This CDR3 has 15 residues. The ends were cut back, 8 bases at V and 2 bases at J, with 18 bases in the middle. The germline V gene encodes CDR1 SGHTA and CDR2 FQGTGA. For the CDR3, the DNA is TGTGCCAGCCGACCCGGGACAAGGGAAAACTATGGCTACACCTTC. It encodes CASRPGTRENYGYTF.

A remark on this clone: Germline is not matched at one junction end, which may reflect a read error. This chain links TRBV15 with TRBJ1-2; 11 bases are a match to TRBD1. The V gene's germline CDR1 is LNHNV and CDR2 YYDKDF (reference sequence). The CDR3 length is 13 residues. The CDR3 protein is CATSRNQAGQGAF. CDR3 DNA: TGTGCCACCAGCAGAAATCAAGCGGGACAGGGGGCCTTC.

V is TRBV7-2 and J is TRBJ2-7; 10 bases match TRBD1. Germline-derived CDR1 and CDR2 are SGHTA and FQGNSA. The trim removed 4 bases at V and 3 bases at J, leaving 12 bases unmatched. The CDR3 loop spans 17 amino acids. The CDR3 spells CASSYSRPGQGSYEQYF. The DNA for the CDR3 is TGTGCCAGCAGCTACAGCCGCCCGGGACAGGGGAGCTACGAGCAGTACTTC.

CDR3: CASSFRPIGYYGYTF. DNA of the CDR3: TGTGCCAGCAGTTTCCGGCCGATCGGGTACTATGGCTACACCTTC. The chain combines TRBV27 with TRBJ1-2; D is uncertain. The CDR3 is 15 amino acids. Trimming cost V 3 bases and J 3 bases, with 14 bases left between them. Per germline, CDR1 MNHEY and CDR2 SMNVEV (reference sequence).

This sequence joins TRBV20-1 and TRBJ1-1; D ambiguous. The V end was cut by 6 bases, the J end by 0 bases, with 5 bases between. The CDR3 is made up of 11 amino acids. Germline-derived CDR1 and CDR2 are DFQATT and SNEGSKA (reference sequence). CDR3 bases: TGCAGTGCCCAGTTGAACACTGAAGCTTTCTTT. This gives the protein CSAQLNTEAFF.

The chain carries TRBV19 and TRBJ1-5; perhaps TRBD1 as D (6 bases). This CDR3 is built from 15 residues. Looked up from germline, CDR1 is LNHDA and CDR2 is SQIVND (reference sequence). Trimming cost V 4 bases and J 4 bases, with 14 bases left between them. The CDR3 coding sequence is TGTGCCAGTAGTAACAGGGTGGGTGCGAATCAGCCCCAGCATTTT. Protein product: CASSNRVGANQPQHF.

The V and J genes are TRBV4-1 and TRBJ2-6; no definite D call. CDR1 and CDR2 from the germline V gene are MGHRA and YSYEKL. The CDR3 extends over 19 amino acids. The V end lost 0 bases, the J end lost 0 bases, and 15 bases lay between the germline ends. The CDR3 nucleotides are TGCGCCAGCAGCCAAGAGACCAGCATACAGAGCTCTGGGGCCAACGTCCTGACTTTC. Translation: CASSQETSIQSSGANVLTF.

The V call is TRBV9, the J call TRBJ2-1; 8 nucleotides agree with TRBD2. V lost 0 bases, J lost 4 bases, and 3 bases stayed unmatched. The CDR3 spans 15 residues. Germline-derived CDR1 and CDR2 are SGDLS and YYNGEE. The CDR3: CASSVAPSGYNEQFF. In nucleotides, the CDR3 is TGTGCCAGCAGCGTAGCGCCTAGCGGGTACAATGAGCAGTTCTTC.

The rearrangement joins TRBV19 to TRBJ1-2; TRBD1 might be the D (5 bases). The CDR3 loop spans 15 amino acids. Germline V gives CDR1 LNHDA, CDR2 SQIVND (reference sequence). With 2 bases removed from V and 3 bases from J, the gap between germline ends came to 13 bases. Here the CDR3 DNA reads TGTGCCAGTAGTATATCGGGAGGGGCTGACTATGGCTACACCTTC. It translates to CASSISGGADYGYTF. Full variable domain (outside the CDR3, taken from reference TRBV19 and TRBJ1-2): DGGITQSPKYLFRKEGQNVTLSCEQNLNHDAMYWYRQDPGQGLRLIYYSQIVNDFQKGDIAEGYSVSREKKESFPLTVTSAQKNPTAFYLCASSISGGADYGYTFGSGTRLTVV.

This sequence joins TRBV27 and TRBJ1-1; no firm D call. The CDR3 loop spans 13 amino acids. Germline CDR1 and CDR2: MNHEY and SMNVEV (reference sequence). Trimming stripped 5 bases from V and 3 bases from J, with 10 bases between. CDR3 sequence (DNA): TGTGCCAGCAGTCAAGGCGGGTACACTGAAGCTTTCTTT. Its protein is CASSQGGYTEAFF.

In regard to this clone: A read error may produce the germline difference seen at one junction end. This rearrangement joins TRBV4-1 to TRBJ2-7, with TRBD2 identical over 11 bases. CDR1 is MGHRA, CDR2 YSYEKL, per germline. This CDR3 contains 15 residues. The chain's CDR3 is CASSQTSGSSHEQYF. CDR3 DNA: TGCGCCAGCAGCCAAACTAGCGGGAGCTCCCACGAGCAGTACTTC.

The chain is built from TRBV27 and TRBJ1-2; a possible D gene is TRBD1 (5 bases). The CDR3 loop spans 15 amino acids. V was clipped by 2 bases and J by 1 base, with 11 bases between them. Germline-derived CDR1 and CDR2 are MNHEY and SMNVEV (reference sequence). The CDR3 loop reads CASSLGQGYNYGYTF. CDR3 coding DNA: TGTGCCAGCAGTTTAGGGCAGGGATATAACTATGGCTACACCTTC.

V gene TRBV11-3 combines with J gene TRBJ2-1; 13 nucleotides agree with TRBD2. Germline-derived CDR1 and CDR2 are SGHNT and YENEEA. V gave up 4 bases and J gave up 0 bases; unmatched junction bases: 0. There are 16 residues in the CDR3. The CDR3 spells CASSWTSGSSYNEQFF. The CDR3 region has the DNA TGTGCCAGCAGCTGGACTAGCGGGAGCTCCTACAATGAGCAGTTCTTC.

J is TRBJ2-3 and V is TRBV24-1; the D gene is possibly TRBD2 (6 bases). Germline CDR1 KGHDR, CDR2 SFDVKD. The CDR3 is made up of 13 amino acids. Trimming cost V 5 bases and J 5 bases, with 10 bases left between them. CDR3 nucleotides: TGTGCCACCAGTGGCGGGACTGTAGATACGCAGTATTTT. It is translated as CATSGGTVDTQYF.

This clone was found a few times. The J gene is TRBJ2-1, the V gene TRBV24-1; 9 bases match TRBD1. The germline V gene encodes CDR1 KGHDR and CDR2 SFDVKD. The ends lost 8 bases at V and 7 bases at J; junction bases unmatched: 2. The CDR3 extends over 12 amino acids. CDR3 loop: CATTGTGNEQFF. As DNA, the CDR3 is TGTGCCACCACTGGGACAGGGAATGAGCAGTTCTTC.

CDR3 nucleotides: TGTGCCAGCAGGATCGACAGGGGTGCCAACGTCCTGACTTTC. As protein: CASRIDRGANVLTF. The V and J genes are TRBV5-6 and TRBJ2-6; 8 nucleotides match TRBD1. Germline CDR1 reads SGHDT; CDR2 reads YYEEEE. The length of the CDR3 is 14 residues. V was pared by 5 bases and J by 7 bases, with 5 bases of the junction left unmatched.

Written as DNA, the CDR3 is TGTGCCAGCTATCGACTAGCGGGAGGGAGCGAGCAGTACTTC. This codes for CASYRLAGGSEQYF. The chain combines TRBV5-6 with TRBJ2-7, with TRBD2 identical over 14 bases. This CDR3 spans 14 amino acids. Germline trimming cut 7 bases from V and 6 bases from J; bases unmatched to any gene: 6. Germline CDR1 SGHDT, CDR2 YYEEEE.

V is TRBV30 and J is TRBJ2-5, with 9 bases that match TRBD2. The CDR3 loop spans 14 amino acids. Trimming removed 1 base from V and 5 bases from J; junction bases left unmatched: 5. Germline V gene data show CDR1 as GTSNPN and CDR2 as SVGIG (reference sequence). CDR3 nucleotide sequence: TGTGCCTGGAGTGAAGGACTAGCGACGGAGACCCAGTACTTC. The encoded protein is CAWSEGLATETQYF.

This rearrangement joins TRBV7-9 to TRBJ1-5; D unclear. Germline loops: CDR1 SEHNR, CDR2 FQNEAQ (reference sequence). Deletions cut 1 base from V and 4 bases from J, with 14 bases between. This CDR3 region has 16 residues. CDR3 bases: TGTGCCAGCAGCTTAGGGGTGGCGGGGATGAATCAGCCCCAGCATTTT. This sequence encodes CASSLGVAGMNQPQHF.

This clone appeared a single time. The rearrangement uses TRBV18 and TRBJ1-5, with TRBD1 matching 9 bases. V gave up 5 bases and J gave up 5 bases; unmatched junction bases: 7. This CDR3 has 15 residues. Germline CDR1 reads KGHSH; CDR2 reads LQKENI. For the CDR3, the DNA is TGTGCCAGCTCATCGACAGGGGGGCCCGATCAGCCCCAGCATTTT. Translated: CASSSTGGPDQPQHF.

In DNA, the CDR3 is TGTGCCAGCAGCCAAACAGGGGGAGGCTACACCTTC. This gives the protein CASSQTGGGYTF. The V call is TRBV27, the J call TRBJ1-2, with 8 bases aligning to TRBD1. CDR1 is MNHEY and CDR2 is SMNVEV in the germline V gene (reference sequence). V dropped 6 bases and J dropped 8; count of bases not matched to a gene: 5. The CDR3 has 12 residues.

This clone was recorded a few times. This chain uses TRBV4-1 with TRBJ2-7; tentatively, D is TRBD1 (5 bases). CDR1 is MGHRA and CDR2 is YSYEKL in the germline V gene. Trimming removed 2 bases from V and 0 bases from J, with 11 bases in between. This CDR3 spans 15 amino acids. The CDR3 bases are TGCGCCAGCAGCCAAAGCCAGGGCCTCTCCTACGAGCAGTACTTC. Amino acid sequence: CASSQSQGLSYEQYF.

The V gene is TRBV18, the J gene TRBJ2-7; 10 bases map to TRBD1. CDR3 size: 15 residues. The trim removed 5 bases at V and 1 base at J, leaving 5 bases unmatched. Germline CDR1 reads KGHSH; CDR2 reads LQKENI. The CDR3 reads CASSTSGQGSYEQYF. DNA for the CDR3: TGTGCCAGCTCAACCTCGGGACAGGGGTCCTACGAGCAGTACTTC.

The CDR3 loop is CASSPDRIDTGELFF. The CDR3 DNA reads as TGTGCCAGCAGCCCGGACAGGATCGACACCGGGGAGCTGTTTTTT. J is TRBJ2-2 and V is TRBV28, with 7 nucleotides matching TRBD1. The CDR3 runs to 15 residues. Germline V gene sequence: CDR1 MDHEN, CDR2 SYDVKM. V lost 6 bases and J lost 3; bases outside the gene matches: 7.

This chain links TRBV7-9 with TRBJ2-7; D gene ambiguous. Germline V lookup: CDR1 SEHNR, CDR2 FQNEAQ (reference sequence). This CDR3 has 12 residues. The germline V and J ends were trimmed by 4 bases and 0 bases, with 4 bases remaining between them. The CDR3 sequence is CASSSSSYEQYF. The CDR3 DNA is TGTGCCAGCAGCTCGAGCTCCTACGAGCAGTACTTC.